This TCR beta chain was obtained from a study of sequential checkpoint blockade in melanoma. TCRdb's table, derived via immunoSEQ multiplex PCR, lists solely in-frame clones and lacks some. Of fewer than 35,000 clones in the sample, 77% were seen once. Indicated treatment: randomized to nivolumab then ipilimumab (arm A) or the reverse (arm B). CDR3 length: 13 amino acids. The V gene end was trimmed by 6 bases and the J gene end by 5 bases; junction bases not matched to a gene: 4. The sample in question was CD8+ T cells sorted from blood (inferred from file names), obtained from a patient given nivolumab and ipilimumab in sequence. The chain combines TRBV23-1 with TRBJ2-5, with 9 bases lining up with TRBD1. TRBV23-1 is marked as an open reading frame, function uncertain. This TCR came from a human donor with melanoma. The CDR3 reads CASSRGQGETQYF. The CDR3, as DNA: TGCGCCAGCAGCCGTGGACAGGGGGAGACCCAGTACTTC.